The source of this T cell receptor (beta chain) is a study of T-cell memory formation after mild COVID-19. Study in general: TCR clusters showed largely donor specificity.

Constant-segment primers served in 5'RACE that generated TCR alpha and TCR beta cDNA libraries bearing sample barcodes and UMIs. TCRdb used MiXCR to reprocess the 5' RACE reads, holding one entry per CDR3 protein. Of over 10,000 distinct CDR3 sequences listed, roughly 15% are singletons. In its sample, this clonotype was seen a few times. The receptor comes from a man between 18 and 29 years old who had mild COVID-19 (a few samples of this study predate the infection). Cell type and time point are not known. The sequenced sample was PBMCs or a T cell subset sorted from them (not recorded which).

CDR3 sequence: CASSLVGQGVGNTEAFF. DNA of the CDR3: TGCGCCAGCAGCTTGGTTGGACAGGGAGTGGGGAACACTGAAGCTTTCTTT. This chain joins TRBV5-1 and TRBJ1-1; TRBD1 aligns across 8 bases. The CDR3 length is 17 residues. With 0 bases clipped from V and 1 base from J, the junction kept 8 bases outside the gene matches. Germline V gene sequence: CDR1 SGHRS, CDR2 YFSETQ.